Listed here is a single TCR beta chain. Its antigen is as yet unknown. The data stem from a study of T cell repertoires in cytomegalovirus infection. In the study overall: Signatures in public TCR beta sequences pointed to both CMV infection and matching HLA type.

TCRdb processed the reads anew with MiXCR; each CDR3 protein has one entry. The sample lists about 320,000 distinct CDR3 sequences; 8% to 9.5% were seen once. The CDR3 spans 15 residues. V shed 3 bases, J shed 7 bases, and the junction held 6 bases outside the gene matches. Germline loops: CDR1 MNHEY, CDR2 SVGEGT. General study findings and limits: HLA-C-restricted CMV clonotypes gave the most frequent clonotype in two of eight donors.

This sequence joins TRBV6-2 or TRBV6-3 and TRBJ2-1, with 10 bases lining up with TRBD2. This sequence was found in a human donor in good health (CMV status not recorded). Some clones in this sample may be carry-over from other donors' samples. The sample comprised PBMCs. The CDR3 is CASSYWLAGVNEQFF. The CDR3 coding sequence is TGTGCCAGCAGTTATTGGCTAGCGGGAGTAAATGAGCAGTTCTTC.